This entry lists 3 T cell receptor beta chains sequenced from one sample in a study of CD8+ T cells in alopecia areata (dated by TCRdb to between 2017 and 2018). Library preparation used the immunoSEQ multiplex PCR assay. RNA was extracted from all samples and reverse transcribed into cDNA, which served as template for TCR sequencing. TCRdb carries this immuneACCESS record with in-frame sequences only. Its versions omit some clonotypes, under half of them owing to an unresolved V gene in the studies checked, with the rest unexplained. The sample table holds around 210,000 clones, of which around 65% were seen once. Clones ranked in the top ten supply 4% to 4.5% of the sample. In light of the paper, this sample's time point label describes: less than five weeks on oral tofacitinib. Sample treatment or condition, as interpreted from the label and publication: oral pan-JAK inhibitor, 5-10 mg twice daily.

This material consisted of CD4+ T cells sorted from blood, taken at week 4, from a patient treated with tofacitinib. The receptors originated from a human donor with alopecia areata.

J is TRBJ1-1 and V is TRBV30; D is unresolved. The CDR3 loop spans 11 amino acids. Germline V CDR1 and CDR2: GTSNPN, SVGIG (reference sequence). Between the trimmed V and J ends, which lost 4 bases and 8 bases, there was a span of 11 bases. The CDR3 nucleotides are TGTGCCTGGAAGGCGTCGGGAGAAGCTTTCTTT. The encoded protein is CAWKASGEAFF.

V usage is TRBV5-6 and J usage is TRBJ2-7; D ambiguous. The CDR3 consists of 16 residues. Trimming took off 3 bases at V and 3 bases at J, with 19 bases between the two ends. Per the germline V gene, CDR1 is SGHDT and CDR2 is YYEEEE. CDR3 sequence: CASSSLRHLLNYEQYF. In DNA, the CDR3 is TGTGCCAGCAGCTCCCTTCGACACCTGCTAAACTACGAGCAGTACTTC.

This chain connects TRBV5-4 to TRBJ1-6; D gene uncertain. This CDR3 spans 14 amino acids. Germline lookup yields CDR1 SGHNT and CDR2 YYREEE (reference sequence). The V gene lost 0 bases and the J gene lost 6 bases, with 7 bases spanning the gap. This CDR3 reads CASSLARSNSPLHF. The CDR3 nucleotides are TGTGCCAGCAGCTTGGCCAGGAGTAATTCACCCCTCCACTTT.